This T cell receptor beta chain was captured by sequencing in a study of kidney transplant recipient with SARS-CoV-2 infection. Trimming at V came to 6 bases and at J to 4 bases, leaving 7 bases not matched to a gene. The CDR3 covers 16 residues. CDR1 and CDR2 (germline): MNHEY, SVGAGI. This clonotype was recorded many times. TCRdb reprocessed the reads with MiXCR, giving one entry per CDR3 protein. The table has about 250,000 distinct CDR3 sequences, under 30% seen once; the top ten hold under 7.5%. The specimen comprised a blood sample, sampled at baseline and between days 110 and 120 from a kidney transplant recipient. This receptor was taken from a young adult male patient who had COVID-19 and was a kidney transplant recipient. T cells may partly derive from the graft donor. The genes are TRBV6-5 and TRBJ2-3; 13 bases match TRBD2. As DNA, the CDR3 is TGTGCCAGCAGCCCCCGACTAGCGGGAGGCGCAGATACGCAGTATTTT. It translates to CASSPRLAGGADTQYF.